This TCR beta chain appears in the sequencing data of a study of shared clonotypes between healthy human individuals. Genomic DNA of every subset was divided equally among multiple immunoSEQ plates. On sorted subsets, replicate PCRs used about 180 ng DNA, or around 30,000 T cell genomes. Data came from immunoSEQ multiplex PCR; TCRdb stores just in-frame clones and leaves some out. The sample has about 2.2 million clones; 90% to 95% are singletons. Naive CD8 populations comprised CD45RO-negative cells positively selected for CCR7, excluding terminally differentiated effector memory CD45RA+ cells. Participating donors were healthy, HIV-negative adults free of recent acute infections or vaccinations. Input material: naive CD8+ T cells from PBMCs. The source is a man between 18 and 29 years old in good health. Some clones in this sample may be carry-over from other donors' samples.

CDR3 sequence (DNA): TGTGCCAGCAGCCCCCGGTTCATAGGGGGTAATGAAAAACTGTTTTTT. Protein sequence: CASSPRFIGGNEKLFF. The chain uses TRBV5-8 and TRBJ1-4; tentative D call: TRBD1 (6 bases). Germline V CDR1 and CDR2: SGHTS, YDEGEE. V dropped 4 bases and J dropped 4 bases, with 17 bases sitting between them. The CDR3 length is 16 residues.